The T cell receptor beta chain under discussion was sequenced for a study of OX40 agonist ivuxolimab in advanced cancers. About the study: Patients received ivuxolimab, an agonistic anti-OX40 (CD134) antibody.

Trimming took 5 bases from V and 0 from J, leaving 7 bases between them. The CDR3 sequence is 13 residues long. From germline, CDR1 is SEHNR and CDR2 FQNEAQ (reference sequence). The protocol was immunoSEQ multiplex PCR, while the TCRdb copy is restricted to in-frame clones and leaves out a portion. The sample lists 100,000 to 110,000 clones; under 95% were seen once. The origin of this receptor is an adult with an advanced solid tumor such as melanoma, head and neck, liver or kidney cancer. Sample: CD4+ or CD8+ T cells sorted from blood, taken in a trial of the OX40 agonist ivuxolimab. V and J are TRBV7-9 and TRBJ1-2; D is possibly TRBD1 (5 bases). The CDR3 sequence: CASSQQANYGYTF. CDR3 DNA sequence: TGTGCCAGCAGCCAACAGGCTAACTATGGCTACACCTTC.